The clone carrying this T cell receptor (beta chain) was seen ten or more times. This entry is derived from a study of neurological immune-mediated disorders. There are 16 residues in the CDR3. In germline, CDR1 is SGHAT, CDR2 FQDESV (reference sequence). The V and J ends lost 5 bases and 1 base respectively, with 17 bases between them. A 10-nucleotide random UMI tagged transcripts in template-switch 5'RACE cDNA synthesis. From 15-18 subjects, every sequencing run obtained over 200 million TCR-beta sequences. MiXCR was run by TCRdb on the 5' RACE reads, yielding one entry per CDR3 protein. The data show nearly 60,000 distinct CDR3 sequences, under 4.5% seen once.

The V call is TRBV11-1, the J call TRBJ1-1; tentative D call: TRBD1 (6 bases). The TCR originated in a woman aged 25 to 39 with multiple sclerosis. Sequencing was performed on PBMCs. CDR3 in amino acids: CASSHPGDTGNTEAFF. CDR3 nucleotides: TGTGCCAGCAGCCATCCCGGGGACACCGGGAACACTGAAGCTTTCTTT.